Below, 30 T cell receptor beta chains from the same sample are listed, as sequenced in a study of PD-L1 blockade in urothelial cancer. As to time point: pretreatment peripheral blood. The data were produced by immunoSEQ multiplex PCR, yet TCRdb's version contains in-frame clones alone and is incomplete. The sample consists of about 130,000 clones, roughly 83% of them appearing once. The sample in question was PBMCs, obtained around atezolizumab (anti-PD-L1) treatment. These receptors all come from a man in his fifties with urothelial cancer.

The chain carries TRBV19 and TRBJ2-5, with a tentative D call TRBD1 (5 bases). The CDR3 sequence is 15 residues long. The germline V gene encodes CDR1 LNHDA and CDR2 SQIVND (reference sequence). With 6 bases removed from V and 5 bases from J, the gap between germline ends came to 19 bases. Here the CDR3 DNA reads TGTGCCAGTAGCTCCGACCGGGTTAGGGGTGAGACCCAGTACTTC. The encoded protein is CASSSDRVRGETQYF. Together with reference TRBV19 and TRBJ2-5, the CDR3 gives the full variable domain: DGGITQSPKYLFRKEGQNVTLSCEQNLNHDAMYWYRQDPGQGLRLIYYSQIVNDFQKGDIAEGYSVSREKKESFPLTVTSAQKNPTAFYLCASSSDRVRGETQYFGPGTRLLVL.

The genes are TRBV7-6 and TRBJ2-7, with TRBD2 matching 8 bases. V lost 6 bases, J lost 5 bases, and 12 bases stayed unmatched. Germline loops: CDR1 SGHVS, CDR2 FNYEAQ. The CDR3 covers 15 residues. The CDR3 DNA follows: TGTGCCAGCAGTCGGTTAGGACGGGAGGGCCACGAGCAGTACTTC. Its protein product is CASSRLGREGHEQYF.

The rearrangement joins TRBV7-9 to TRBJ2-2, with 7 bases aligning to TRBD2. The CDR3 runs to 17 residues. Trimming took 2 bases from V and 5 from J; bases not matched to a gene: 11. The germline V gene has CDR1 SEHNR and CDR2 FQNEAQ (reference sequence). CDR3 sequence reads: CASSLRGGRGGTGELFF. CDR3 sequence (DNA): TGTGCCAGCAGCTTAAGGGGCGGGAGAGGAGGAACCGGGGAGCTGTTTTTT.

CDR3 DNA sequence: TGCGCCAGCAGCACCGAACAGGGGGCCGGGGAGACCCAGTACTTC. Amino acids: CASSTEQGAGETQYF. The gene calls are TRBV5-1 and TRBJ2-5, with 9 bases identical to TRBD1. Per the germline V gene, CDR1 is SGHRS and CDR2 is YFSETQ. The CDR3 spans 15 residues. The V segment lost 4 bases and the J segment 5 bases; nucleotides outside the gene matches: 9.

The table lists this clone with a count of one. The V and J genes are TRBV5-4 and TRBJ2-3; tentative D call: TRBD1 (6 bases). CDR1 is SGHNT and CDR2 is YYREEE in the germline V gene (reference sequence). This CDR3 is built from 14 residues. V shed 3 bases and J shed 0 bases, with 8 bases lying between them. The chain's CDR3 is CASSSGQSTDTQYF. The CDR3 DNA follows: TGTGCCAGCAGCTCAGGACAGAGCACAGATACGCAGTATTTT.

The chain couples TRBV29-1 to TRBJ2-5; D might be TRBD2 (6 bases). The CDR3 totals 11 residues. Germline-derived CDR1 and CDR2 are SQVTM and ANQGSEA. V dropped 7 bases and J dropped 10 bases, with 16 bases sitting between them. CDR3 loop: CSATTSFNQYF. As DNA, the CDR3 is TGCAGCGCCACGACTAGTTTCAACCAGTACTTC.

This clone was seen a single time. The chain uses TRBV5-1 and TRBJ1-1, with no clear D. Trimming shortened V by 2 bases and J by 3 bases, and 11 bases separated the two germline ends. The germline V gene encodes CDR1 SGHRS and CDR2 YFSETQ. This CDR3 spans 14 amino acids. CDR3 nucleotides: TGCGCCAGCAGCTTCGGCGGGCAGTACACTGAAGCTTTCTTT. Encoded protein: CASSFGGQYTEAFF.

V is TRBV9 and J is TRBJ2-1; 14 bases are shared with TRBD2. The CDR3 is 15 amino acids. Germline CDR1 SGDLS, CDR2 YYNGEE. The V and J ends lost 4 bases and 8 bases, in that order; junction bases with no gene match: 5. CDR3 amino acids: CASSSGLAGGDEQFF. CDR3 DNA: TGTGCCAGCAGCTCAGGACTAGCGGGAGGCGATGAGCAGTTCTTC.

This chain joins TRBV15 and TRBJ1-2, with a possible D match to TRBD1 (6 bases). V lost 0 bases to trimming and J lost 2 bases, with 10 bases between them. Per germline, CDR1 LNHNV and CDR2 YYDKDF (reference sequence). The CDR3 is 15 residues long. The CDR3: CATSRDITGNYGYTF. CDR3 nucleotide sequence: TGTGCCACCAGCAGAGATATTACAGGGAACTATGGCTACACCTTC.

The V call is TRBV2, the J call TRBJ1-6; no firm D call. V was trimmed by 7 bases and J by 5 bases, leaving 9 bases between them. Germline V gene lookup returns CDR1 SNHLY and CDR2 FYNNEI. This CDR3 is built from 13 residues. The CDR3: CASIISNNSPLHF. DNA of the CDR3: TGTGCCAGCATAATTAGTAATAATTCACCCCTCCACTTT.

This clone was seen once. The chain has TRBV6-1 and TRBJ2-3, with D possibly TRBD2 on 6 matching bases. The CDR3 extends over 15 amino acids. Trimming removed 5 bases from V and 5 bases from J, with 17 bases in between. Germline V gives CDR1 MNHNS, CDR2 SASEGT. The CDR3 nucleotides read TGTGCCAGCAGTCGGGACTCGCCAAGGGGAGATACGCAGTATTTT. It encodes CASSRDSPRGDTQYF.

The chain uses TRBV18 and TRBJ1-2; 10 positions match TRBD1. This CDR3 has 14 residues. Germline trimming cut 5 bases from V and 8 bases from J; bases unmatched to any gene: 8. The germline CDR1 and CDR2 sequences are KGHSH and LQKENI. CDR3 DNA: TGTGCCAGCTCATCTGTGGACAGGGGGAGAGGCTACACCTTC. This sequence encodes CASSSVDRGRGYTF.

The chain uses TRBV4-1 and TRBJ2-3, with 7 bases matching TRBD1. The CDR3 contains 15 residues. Trimming took 4 bases from V and 0 from J; bases not matched to a gene: 4. Germline V gene lookup returns CDR1 MGHRA and CDR2 YSYEKL. The CDR3 here is CASSLDRVSTDTQYF. CDR3 in DNA: TGCGCCAGCAGCCTAGACAGGGTTAGCACAGATACGCAGTATTTT.

The chain couples TRBV15 to TRBJ1-2, with 11 bases aligning to TRBD1. V gave up 3 bases and J gave up 8 bases; unmatched junction bases: 8. CDR1 and CDR2 from the germline V gene are LNHNV and YYDKDF (reference sequence). The CDR3 consists of 15 residues. As DNA, the CDR3 is TGTGCCACCAGCAGGCGGGTGGACAGGGGGCAAGGCTACACCTTC. It encodes CATSRRVDRGQGYTF.

The chain combines TRBV27 with TRBJ2-3; D not certain. The germline V and J ends were trimmed by 5 bases and 6 bases, with 12 bases remaining between them. Germline V lookup: CDR1 MNHEY, CDR2 SMNVEV (reference sequence). CDR3 length: 13 amino acids. Here the CDR3 reads CASSRPPGDTQYF. The CDR3 DNA reads TGTGCCAGCAGTCGACCGCCCGGGGATACGCAGTATTTT.

This clone was observed a handful of times. V is TRBV4-1 and J is TRBJ2-1; 8 bases map to TRBD2. The trim removed 0 bases at V and 1 base at J, leaving 11 bases unmatched. Germline V CDR1 and CDR2: MGHRA, YSYEKL. The CDR3 loop spans 19 amino acids. In nucleotides, the CDR3 is TGCGCCAGCAGCCAAGATCGGACTAGCATCCTACGTTCCTACAATGAGCAGTTCTTC. Encoded protein: CASSQDRTSILRSYNEQFF.

The gene calls are TRBV15 and TRBJ2-7, with 9 bases lining up with TRBD2. CDR3 length: 17 residues. V trimming: 1 base; J trimming: 0 bases; junction bases outside the gene matches: 7. Germline V gives CDR1 LNHNV, CDR2 YYDKDF (reference sequence). The DNA of the CDR3 is TGTGCCACCAGCAGAGGCCTAGCGGGGCGAAACTCCTACGAGCAGTACTTC. Translation: CATSRGLAGRNSYEQYF.

The chain is built from TRBV18 and TRBJ1-1; 8 nucleotides line up with TRBD1. This CDR3 has 15 amino acids. Germline V gives CDR1 KGHSH, CDR2 LQKENI. The V and J ends lost 5 bases and 1 base, in that order; junction bases with no gene match: 6. The CDR3 nucleotides read TGTGCCAGCTCATCACAGACAGGGGCGAACACTGAAGCTTTCTTT. This translates into CASSSQTGANTEAFF.

V usage is TRBV2 and J usage is TRBJ2-2; possible D gene TRBD2, 6 bases. Germline V gives CDR1 SNHLY, CDR2 FYNNEI. Trimming cost V 3 bases and J 1 base, with 12 bases left between them. The CDR3 totals 16 residues. The CDR3 DNA reads as TGTGCCAGCAGTGAGTTGGGACTGGTGAACACCGGGGAGCTGTTTTTT. Amino acid sequence: CASSELGLVNTGELFF.

The gene calls are TRBV11-2 and TRBJ1-3; the match to TRBD1 covers 8 bases. The CDR3 is 17 amino acids. In germline, CDR1 is SGHAT, CDR2 FQNNGV. Trimming removed 6 bases from V and 0 bases from J; junction bases left unmatched: 10. This CDR3 is CASRPPGTGVSGNTIYF. The CDR3 DNA sequence: TGTGCCAGCAGACCACCAGGGACAGGAGTCTCTGGAAACACCATATATTTT.

The gene calls are TRBV7-2 and TRBJ1-1; D possibly corresponds to TRBD1 (5 bases). Trimming stripped 8 bases from V and 4 bases from J, with 8 bases between. Germline CDR1 reads SGHTA; CDR2 reads FQGNSA. The CDR3 totals 11 residues. CDR3 sequence reads: CASRGFTEAFF. CDR3 sequence (DNA): TGTGCCAGCCGGGGGTTCACTGAAGCTTTCTTT.

The sample holds a few counts of this clone. This same CDR3 is encoded by further DNA sequences in the sample. This sequence joins TRBV7-6 and TRBJ2-1; TRBD2 matches at 15 bases. The CDR3 runs 16 residues. The V gene's germline CDR1 is SGHVS and CDR2 FNYEAQ. V shed 5 bases, J shed 10 bases, and the junction held 9 bases outside the gene matches. Here the CDR3 DNA reads TGTGCCAGCAGCGGTAGGGGAGGACTAGCGGGAGGGGAGCAGTTCTTC. It encodes CASSGRGGLAGGEQFF.

V and J are TRBV5-1 and TRBJ2-2, with 10 bases that match TRBD2. This CDR3 comprises 17 residues. Germline V gene sequence: CDR1 SGHRS, CDR2 YFSETQ. The trim removed 0 bases at V and 6 bases at J, leaving 8 bases unmatched. DNA of the CDR3: TGCGCCAGCAGCTTGGGGCCAACTAGCGGGAATGCCGGGGAGCTGTTTTTT. It translates to CASSLGPTSGNAGELFF.

The J gene is TRBJ2-7, the V gene TRBV2, with D possibly matching TRBD2 (5 bases). In germline, CDR1 is SNHLY, CDR2 FYNNEI. CDR3 length: 15 residues. Trimming cost V 1 base and J 4 bases, with 14 bases left between them. The CDR3 nucleotides read TGTGCCAGCAGTGAAGGTCCAGAGGGTCCATACGAGCAGTACTTC. Its protein product is CASSEGPEGPYEQYF.

This chain joins TRBV19 and TRBJ1-4; TRBD1 might be the D (5 bases). Germline V gene sequence: CDR1 LNHDA, CDR2 SQIVND (reference sequence). Deletions cut 2 bases from V and 4 bases from J, with 14 bases between. CDR3 length: 16 amino acids. CDR3 sequence: CASSISGAAVNEKLFF. CDR3 DNA sequence: TGTGCCAGTAGTATAAGCGGGGCCGCCGTTAATGAAAAACTGTTTTTT.

The V gene is TRBV11-1, the J gene TRBJ1-4; possible D gene TRBD1, 6 bases. The CDR3 is 14 amino acids. In germline, CDR1 is SGHAT, CDR2 FQDESV (reference sequence). V shed 2 bases and J shed 6 bases, with 10 bases lying between them. The CDR3 region has the DNA TGTGCCAGCAGCTTAACAGGGAGGGATGAAAAACTGTTTTTT. It codes for CASSLTGRDEKLFF.

The DNA for the CDR3 is TGTGCCAGCACTGCCACGGCCAGGGGGCTTAACGAGCAGTACTTC. This gives the protein CASTATARGLNEQYF. V is TRBV2 and J is TRBJ2-7; the match to TRBD1 covers 8 bases. This CDR3 is 15 amino acids long. The trim removed 7 bases at V and 5 bases at J, leaving 13 bases unmatched. Germline V CDR1 and CDR2: SNHLY, FYNNEI.

This sequence joins TRBV5-4 and TRBJ2-2; D may be TRBD1 (5 bases). Trimming took 5 bases from V and 0 from J, leaving 11 bases between them. The germline CDR1 and CDR2 sequences are SGHNT and YYREEE (reference sequence). The CDR3 loop spans 15 amino acids. CDR3 protein: CASRLDISNTGELFF. The CDR3 DNA reads TGTGCCAGCAGACTGGACATTTCGAACACCGGGGAGCTGTTTTTT.

The V call is TRBV21-1, the J call TRBJ2-3; TRBD2, the table's D call, was not compared with the DNA. TRBV21-1 is listed as a pseudogene. The length of the CDR3 is 16 residues. The CDR3 is CASSKVGGGYTDTQYF. CDR3 DNA sequence: TGTGCCAGCAGCAAAGTGGGGGGAGGTTACACAGATACGCAGTATTTT.

The V gene is TRBV19, the J gene TRBJ1-3; D unclear. Between the trimmed V and J ends, which lost 6 bases and 2 bases, there was a span of 14 bases. The CDR3 has 15 amino acids. CDR1 is LNHDA, CDR2 SQIVND, per germline (reference sequence). The CDR3 protein is CASSSDITAGNTIYF. Here the CDR3 DNA reads TGTGCCAGTAGCTCCGATATAACTGCTGGAAACACCATATATTTT.